Presented here are 21 T cell receptor beta chains from one specimen sequenced in a study of blood T cell repertoires in COVID-19. The repertoire was sequenced with immunoSEQ multiplex PCR; TCRdb's copy has only in-frame clones and lacks some. This table has about 170,000 clones, 89% appearing once. Sample: PBMCs or T cells enriched from blood (not recorded which). The origin of the receptors is a woman between 18 and 29 years old who had recovered from COVID-19.

This chain joins TRBV5-4 and TRBJ2-3; tentative D call: TRBD2 (5 bases). This CDR3 contains 13 residues. Germline V gene sequence: CDR1 SGHNT, CDR2 YYREEE (reference sequence). The germline V and J ends were trimmed by 3 bases and 4 bases, with 9 bases remaining between them. The CDR3 DNA follows: TGTGCCAGCAGCTCTCCGAGGGCAGATACGCAGTATTTT. The encoded protein is CASSSPRADTQYF.

CDR3 sequence reads: CASSQDTGFSNQPQHF. The CDR3 DNA reads as TGTGCCAGCAGCCAAGATACGGGATTTAGCAATCAGCCCCAGCATTTT. V gene TRBV3-1 (or the pseudogene TRBV3-2) combines with J gene TRBJ1-5, with D unclear. Between the trimmed V and J ends, which lost 0 bases and 0 bases, there was a span of 9 bases. This CDR3 comprises 16 residues. CDR1 LGHDT and CDR2 YNNKEL come from the germline V gene (reference sequence).

DNA of the CDR3: TGTGCCAGCAGTGAAGCCCTATCGACTAGCGGGAGGAGGCACGAGCAGTACTTC. Translating gives CASSEALSTSGRRHEQYF. This chain links TRBV2 with TRBJ2-7, with TRBD2 matching 13 bases. V was pared by 0 bases and J by 5 bases, with 10 bases of the junction left unmatched. Germline V gene data show CDR1 as SNHLY and CDR2 as FYNNEI. The length of the CDR3 is 18 residues.

CDR3 sequence reads: CASSEAPLETQYF. The CDR3 DNA sequence: TGTGCCAGCAGTGAAGCCCCGTTGGAGACCCAGTACTTC. The chain employs TRBV2 and TRBJ2-5; D not certain. The CDR3 spans 13 residues. V lost 0 bases and J lost 5, with 7 bases in between. Germline CDR1 SNHLY, CDR2 FYNNEI.

The chain joins TRBV30 to TRBJ2-1; TRBD2 aligns across 7 bases. The CDR3 totals 14 residues. J gave up 3 bases and V 0 bases, and 2 bases lay outside the gene matches. Germline assignment: CDR1 GTSNPN and CDR2 SVGIG (reference sequence). The CDR3 DNA is TGTGCCTGGAGTGTACTAGCGCACTACAATGAGCAGTTCTTC. Its protein product is CAWSVLAHYNEQFF.

In this sample, this clone turned up a few times. The rearrangement links TRBV7-2 to TRBJ1-6; D is possibly TRBD1 (6 bases). Germline loops: CDR1 SGHTA, CDR2 FQGNSA. The CDR3 is 12 residues long. The V and J ends lost 5 bases and 15 bases respectively, with 14 bases between them. Here the CDR3 DNA reads TGTGCCAGCAGCAAACAGGGTATGCGCCTCCACTTT. Translation gives CASSKQGMRLHF.

The rearrangement joins TRBV27 to TRBJ2-3; 8 positions match TRBD2. The CDR3 length is 16 residues. In germline, CDR1 is MNHEY, CDR2 SMNVEV (reference sequence). The ends lost 4 bases at V and 8 bases at J; junction bases unmatched: 14. The CDR3 sequence is CASSWLGSGAPGTQYF. DNA of the CDR3: TGTGCCAGCAGTTGGCTGGGTAGCGGGGCTCCGGGTACGCAGTATTTT.

J is TRBJ2-5 and V is TRBV7-9; a possible D gene is TRBD1 (6 bases). The CDR3 extends over 15 amino acids. The V end was cut by 5 bases, the J end by 5 bases, with 18 bases between. Germline V gene sequence: CDR1 SEHNR, CDR2 FQNEAQ (reference sequence). The CDR3 DNA follows: TGTGCCAGCAGCCGAGGACAGACTACCTGGGAGACCCAGTACTTC. Translation gives CASSRGQTTWETQYF.

The chain couples TRBV24-1 to TRBJ1-5, with a possible D match to TRBD1 (6 bases). The germline V gene has CDR1 KGHDR and CDR2 SFDVKD. Trimming left V 5 bases short and J 1 base short, with 8 bases between. The CDR3 is 14 residues long. The DNA of the CDR3 is TGTGCCACCAGTGCAGGGGAGAGCAATCAGCCCCAGCATTTT. Its protein product is CATSAGESNQPQHF.

The chain uses TRBV11-2 and TRBJ2-2; no definite D call. Trimming removed 1 base from V and 0 bases from J, with 15 bases in between. The CDR3 loop spans 18 amino acids. The V gene's germline CDR1 is SGHAT and CDR2 FQNNGV. The CDR3 DNA sequence: TGTGCCAGCAGCTTAGGGCTCCGGAACGGGTCGAACACCGGGGAGCTGTTTTTT. This codes for CASSLGLRNGSNTGELFF.

The gene calls are TRBV18 and TRBJ1-3; D uncertain. The CDR3 runs to 15 residues. Germline loops: CDR1 KGHSH, CDR2 LQKENI. Trimming stripped 0 bases from V and 3 bases from J, with 9 bases between. DNA of the CDR3: TGTGCCAGCTCACCACCGGGAGGAGGTGGAAACACCATATATTTT. It specifies CASSPPGGGGNTIYF.

CDR3 protein: CASSSGTSGTDTQYF. DNA of the CDR3: TGTGCCAGCAGCTCCGGGACTAGCGGCACAGATACGCAGTATTTT. The genes are TRBV11-3 and TRBJ2-3; TRBD2 matches 10 bases. The junction had 2 bases not matched to a gene; V was cut back by 4 bases and J by 1 base. The V gene's germline CDR1 is SGHNT and CDR2 YENEEA. CDR3 length: 15 amino acids. The complete variable domain, with remaining parts taken from reference TRBV11-3 and TRBJ2-3, reads EAGVVQSPRYKIIEKKQPVAFWCNPISGHNTLYWYLQNLGQGPELLIRYENEEAVDDSQLPKDRFSAERLKGVDSTLKIQPAELGDSAVYLCASSSGTSGTDTQYFGPGTRLTVL.

The J gene is TRBJ1-2, the V gene TRBV5-4; TRBD1 is a possible D gene (6 bases). The CDR3 spans 13 residues. The V gene's germline CDR1 is SGHNT and CDR2 YYREEE (reference sequence). The V end lost 5 bases, the J end lost 6 bases, and 14 bases lay between the germline ends. The CDR3 nucleotides are TGTGCCAGCAGTTTGCGGGCAGGGGATGGCTACACCTTC. This translates into CASSLRAGDGYTF.

The V gene is TRBV27, the J gene TRBJ2-3, with D possibly being TRBD2 (6 bases). The germline V gene has CDR1 MNHEY and CDR2 SMNVEV (reference sequence). Trimming took off 5 bases at V and 0 bases at J, with 15 bases between the two ends. The CDR3 is made up of 16 amino acids. CDR3 amino acids: CASSPRRGLSTDTQYF. The CDR3 DNA sequence: TGTGCCAGCAGTCCCCGCCGGGGACTTAGCACAGATACGCAGTATTTT.

This chain links TRBV20-1 with TRBJ2-7; TRBD2 agrees at 14 bases. J gave up 5 bases and V 3 bases, and 9 bases lay outside the gene matches. Per germline, CDR1 DFQATT and CDR2 SNEGSKA (reference sequence). This CDR3 has 16 residues. The CDR3 nucleotides are TGCAGTGCTAGTTCTTCCGGGACTAGCGGGAGCCACGAGCAGTACTTC. As protein: CSASSSGTSGSHEQYF.

The chain uses TRBV28 and TRBJ1-2; D is unresolved. The CDR3 consists of 14 residues. Germline V lookup: CDR1 MDHEN, CDR2 SYDVKM. V gave up 8 bases and J gave up 4 bases, with 17 bases separating them. In DNA, the CDR3 is TGTGCCAGCGCCCGCGTTGGGTTAGCCTATGGCTACACCTTC. Its protein is CASARVGLAYGYTF.

The chain couples TRBV24-1 to TRBJ1-5; 9 nucleotides line up with TRBD1. The CDR3 is made up of 16 amino acids. CDR1 is KGHDR, CDR2 SFDVKD, per germline. V dropped 4 bases and J dropped 2; count of bases not matched to a gene: 5. Here the CDR3 reads CATSEMTGGRNQPQHF. The CDR3 coding sequence is TGTGCCACCAGTGAAATGACAGGGGGGCGCAATCAGCCCCAGCATTTT.

J is TRBJ2-1 and V is TRBV24-1, with 9 bases lining up with TRBD2. Germline loops: CDR1 KGHDR, CDR2 SFDVKD. V lost 1 base, J lost 5 bases, and 5 bases stayed unmatched. The CDR3 has 16 amino acids. CDR3 nucleotide sequence: TGTGCCACCAGTGATTTTGGGCTAGCGGGACACAATGAGCAGTTCTTC. Translation: CATSDFGLAGHNEQFF.

The chain combines TRBV5-1 with TRBJ2-2, with 12 bases lining up with TRBD2. CDR1 SGHRS and CDR2 YFSETQ come from the germline V gene. CDR3 length equals 14 residues. The ends lost 7 bases at V and 2 bases at J; junction bases unmatched: 0. Here the CDR3 DNA reads TGCGCCAGCGGACTAGCGGGAAACACCGGGGAGCTGTTTTTT. Translating gives CASGLAGNTGELFF.

This clone was detected only once. The V and J genes are TRBV19 and TRBJ1-3, with 11 bases aligning to TRBD1. Trimming cost V 6 bases and J 0 bases; bases outside gene matches: 4. CDR3 length: 16 amino acids. From germline, CDR1 is LNHDA and CDR2 SQIVND (reference sequence). The CDR3 reads CASRGQGATSGNTIYF. Here the CDR3 DNA reads TGTGCCAGTAGAGGACAGGGGGCCACCTCTGGAAACACCATATATTTT.

This clone was observed a handful of times. The V call is TRBV7-9, the J call TRBJ1-1; D possibly corresponds to TRBD1 (5 bases). V lost 1 base and J 11 bases, leaving 8 bases between the germline ends. This CDR3 is 11 amino acids long. CDR1 and CDR2 (germline): SEHNR, FQNEAQ (reference sequence). In nucleotides, the CDR3 is TGTGCCAGCAGCTTAGGGACAATTGCTTTCTTT. Protein: CASSLGTIAFF.